These 26 T cell receptor beta chains were all obtained from the same sample, sequenced in a study of blood T cells in healthy people across ages. A second PCR of 7 to 11 cycles used a sample-barcoded 5' primer and a J-beta primer mix. MiXCR, run by TCRdb on the 5' RACE reads, gives a single entry per CDR3 protein. The sample holds some 1.5 million distinct CDR3 sequences, about 28% seen once. Material: blood. All receptors derive from a woman under 40 in good health.

V is TRBV6-5 and J is TRBJ1-1; D is perhaps TRBD1 (5 bases). The V gene's germline CDR1 is MNHEY and CDR2 SVGAGI. The CDR3 is 11 residues long. Trimming shortened V by 10 bases and J by 8 bases, and 14 bases separated the two germline ends. CDR3 loop: CANGTRQEAFF. Here the CDR3 DNA reads TGTGCCAACGGAACGCGACAGGAAGCTTTCTTT.

This clonotype was recorded at least ten times. The genes are TRBV20-1 and TRBJ2-3, with 13 bases identical to TRBD2. Germline CDR1 reads DFQATT; CDR2 reads SNEGSKA (reference sequence). Trimming took 1 base from V and 7 from J; bases not matched to a gene: 5. The CDR3 runs 15 residues. The DNA for the CDR3 is TGCAGTGCTAGAGGAACTAGCGGGAGGGACTATACGCAGTATTTT. It is translated as CSARGTSGRDYTQYF.

V usage is TRBV20-1 and J usage is TRBJ2-3, with D perhaps TRBD2 (6 bases). The CDR3 is 14 residues long. The germline V gene encodes CDR1 DFQATT and CDR2 SNEGSKA (reference sequence). V was clipped by 0 bases and J by 5 bases, with 12 bases between them. The CDR3 loop reads CSARDGGGEDTQYF. CDR3 DNA: TGCAGTGCTAGAGACGGGGGAGGTGAAGATACGCAGTATTTT.

This clonotype occurred a few times. V gene TRBV25-1 combines with J gene TRBJ2-3, with a possible D match to TRBD2 (5 bases). The CDR3 runs to 15 residues. Germline lookup yields CDR1 MGHDK and CDR2 SYGVNS. Trimming stripped 5 bases from V and 5 bases from J, with 17 bases between. Written as DNA, the CDR3 is TGTGCCAGCAGTCCCCCCGGACGGGCGGGAGATACGCAGTATTTT. As protein: CASSPPGRAGDTQYF.

The CDR3: CSAREPLREPVNTEAFF. The CDR3 nucleotides are TGCAGTGCTAGAGAACCCTTAAGGGAGCCCGTGAACACTGAAGCTTTCTTT. The rearrangement joins TRBV20-1 to TRBJ1-1; D is unresolved. Looked up from germline, CDR1 is DFQATT and CDR2 is SNEGSKA (reference sequence). The CDR3 runs to 17 residues. V was pared by 0 bases and J by 0 bases, with 17 bases between.

A word on this clonotype: At one end the junction does not follow the germline gene, possibly because of a read error. The V gene is TRBV12-3 or TRBV12-4, the J gene TRBJ2-1; 10 nucleotides match TRBD1. The CDR3 consists of 15 residues. The CDR3 DNA reads as TGTGCCAACAGTGGACAGGGGGAAAGGTACAATGAGCAGTTCTTC. Translated: CANSGQGERYNEQFF.

The gene calls are TRBV12-3 or TRBV12-4 and TRBJ1-5, with D perhaps TRBD1 (5 bases). The CDR3 has 14 amino acids. Trimming removed 2 bases at V and 6 bases at J, with 11 bases between. CDR3 amino acids: CASSLQGSIQPQHF. CDR3 DNA sequence: TGTGCCAGCAGTTTACAGGGTTCGATTCAGCCCCAGCATTTT.

The chain is built from TRBV10-3 and TRBJ2-2; D unclear. Germline V gene data show CDR1 as ENHRY and CDR2 as SYGVKD. V gave up 4 bases and J gave up 1 base, with 10 bases separating them. This CDR3 has 15 residues. The CDR3 DNA reads as TGTGCCATCAGTGGTGGGGAAGTGAACACCGGGGAGCTGTTTTTT. Translation: CAISGGEVNTGELFF.

In this sample, this clonotype turned up a few times. V gene TRBV5-1 combines with J gene TRBJ1-4, with 8 bases identical to TRBD1. Germline lookup yields CDR1 SGHRS and CDR2 YFSETQ. The CDR3 is made up of 13 amino acids. The trim removed 4 bases at V and 6 bases at J, leaving 2 bases unmatched. CDR3 protein: CASSGGQDEKLFF. The CDR3 coding sequence is TGCGCCAGCAGCGGGGGACAGGATGAAAAACTGTTTTTT.

This clonotype was detected only once. J is TRBJ2-1 and V is TRBV7-9; TRBD2 matches at 9 bases. The trim removed 5 bases at V and 1 base at J, leaving 6 bases unmatched. The CDR3 sequence is 16 residues long. Germline CDR1 reads SEHNR; CDR2 reads FQNEAQ (reference sequence). The CDR3 DNA reads TGTGCCAGCAGCACAGGACTAGCGCGGTCCTACAATGAGCAGTTCTTC. Its translation is CASSTGLARSYNEQFF.

The chain has TRBV15 and TRBJ2-2, with D perhaps assigned TRBD1 or TRBD2 (6 bases each). The CDR3 has 13 amino acids. V was trimmed by 5 bases and J by 6 bases, leaving 10 bases between them. Germline V lookup: CDR1 LNHNV, CDR2 YYDKDF (reference sequence). The CDR3, as DNA: TGTGCCACCAGCTTAAGGGGGGCCGGGGAGCTGTTTTTT. Translated: CATSLRGAGELFF.

This rearrangement joins TRBV10-3 to TRBJ2-3; perhaps TRBD1 as D (5 bases). The CDR3 has 15 residues. Trimming took 0 bases from V and 3 from J, leaving 10 bases between them. Germline CDR1 is ENHRY and CDR2 is SYGVKD. The CDR3, as DNA: TGTGCCATCAGTGAGTCGGGCAGGGAAACAGATACGCAGTATTTT. This codes for CAISESGRETDTQYF.

The chain uses TRBV7-9 and TRBJ2-1; TRBD2 aligns across 11 bases. Germline CDR1 is SEHNR and CDR2 is FQNEAQ (reference sequence). The CDR3 extends over 17 amino acids. Losses at the gene ends were 5 bases for V and 7 bases for J; bases not matched to a gene: 13. The CDR3 loop reads CASSGSVGLAVGNEQFF. The CDR3 DNA sequence: TGTGCCAGCAGCGGCAGCGTGGGACTAGCGGTTGGGAATGAGCAGTTCTTC.

The rearrangement uses TRBV15 and TRBJ1-5; D gene ambiguous. CDR3 length equals 16 residues. The ends were cut back, 1 base at V and 3 bases at J, with 13 bases in the middle. Per germline, CDR1 LNHNV and CDR2 YYDKDF (reference sequence). The CDR3 sequence is CATSRAFEGVNQPQHF. The CDR3 DNA is TGTGCCACCAGCAGAGCCTTCGAGGGAGTCAATCAGCCCCAGCATTTT.

V is TRBV30 and J is TRBJ2-3, with D unclear. Germline V gene data show CDR1 as GTSNPN and CDR2 as SVGIG (reference sequence). V lost 4 bases and J 1 base, leaving 9 bases between the germline ends. This CDR3 comprises 13 residues. CDR3 sequence reads: CAWNDGGTDTQYF. For the CDR3, the DNA is TGTGCCTGGAACGACGGAGGCACAGATACGCAGTATTTT.

The rearrangement uses TRBV7-8 and TRBJ2-7; D possibly corresponds to TRBD2 (6 bases). The CDR3 is 16 amino acids. Trimming left V 4 bases short and J 4 bases short, with 20 bases between. Germline V lookup: CDR1 SGHVS, CDR2 FQNEAQ. In DNA, the CDR3 is TGTGCCAGCAGCTCCCTCGGAGGGCTGGCGGGGTACGAGCAGTACTTC. Its translation is CASSSLGGLAGYEQYF.

For this clonotype: With a much larger clone just one base away, this may be a read error. The J gene is TRBJ2-7, the V gene TRBV10-3; D is ambiguous. The CDR3 is 12 amino acids. Germline V gene sequence: CDR1 ENHRY, CDR2 SYGVKD. The CDR3 bases are TGTGCCATCAGCCAGACTGGCTACGGGCAGTACTTC. It yields the protein CAISQTGYGQYF.

This clonotype was seen a handful of times. This chain uses TRBV4-2 with TRBJ2-1; tentative D call: TRBD2 (6 bases). Germline V gene data show CDR1 as LGHNA and CDR2 as YNFKEQ. The CDR3 is made up of 15 amino acids. The V and J ends lost 1 base and 3 bases respectively, with 10 bases between them. CDR3 amino acids: CASSQGGGNYNEQFF. The CDR3 DNA reads TGTGCCAGCAGCCAAGGTGGCGGGAACTACAATGAGCAGTTCTTC.

About this clonotype: A much larger clone sits a single nucleotide away, making a read error possible. Because the CDR3 is missing its conserved closing phenylalanine or tryptophan, this is likely a read error. The CDR3: CSVGDLGGAKNIQYC. For the CDR3, the DNA is TGCAGCGTTGGCGATTTAGGGGGAGCCAAAAACATTCAGTACTGC. The rearrangement uses TRBV29-1 and TRBJ2-4; maybe TRBD1 (6 bases). Deletions cut 4 bases from V and 0 bases from J, with 13 bases between. The length of the CDR3 is 15 residues. Germline V gene lookup returns CDR1 SQVTM and CDR2 ANQGSEA.

This clonotype has only a few counts. V gene TRBV7-9 combines with J gene TRBJ2-1, with TRBD1 identical over 9 bases. V dropped 6 bases and J dropped 7; count of bases not matched to a gene: 10. Germline assignment: CDR1 SEHNR and CDR2 FQNEAQ (reference sequence). The length of the CDR3 is 15 residues. This CDR3 reads CASRTGQGSQNEQFF. DNA for the CDR3: TGTGCCAGCAGGACCGGACAGGGGAGTCAAAATGAGCAGTTCTTC. Supplemented by reference TRBV7-9 and TRBJ2-1, the full variable domain reads DTGVSQNPRHKITKRGQNVTFRCDPISEHNRLYWYRQTLGQGPEFLTYFQNEAQLEKSRLLSDRFSAERPKGSFSTLEIQRTEQGDSAMYLCASRTGQGSQNEQFFGPGTRLTVL.

The chain links TRBV30 to TRBJ1-6; 7 bases align to TRBD1. The trim removed 5 bases at V and 0 bases at J, leaving 7 bases unmatched. Germline lookup yields CDR1 GTSNPN and CDR2 SVGIG (reference sequence). This CDR3 contains 16 residues. This chain's CDR3 is CAWDPGQSSYNSPLHF. CDR3 nucleotide sequence: TGTGCCTGGGATCCGGGACAGAGCTCCTATAATTCACCCCTCCACTTT.

This clonotype has more than one count but fewer than ten. This rearrangement joins TRBV12-3 or TRBV12-4 to TRBJ2-5; 10 bases are a match to TRBD1. V shed 6 bases and J 4 bases; nucleotides not matched to a gene: 11. This CDR3 has 16 residues. CDR3 DNA: TGTGCCAGCAGCCGAGTGGGACAGGGGCGTCGAGAGACCCAGTACTTC. Translation gives CASSRVGQGRRETQYF.

Regarding this clonotype: A clone one base away is much larger, so this may be a read error. The gene calls are TRBV28 and TRBJ2-4, with D possibly matching TRBD1 (5 bases). The J call may be mistaken, given a closer DNA end match to TRBJ2-7. This CDR3 spans 14 amino acids. Germline loops: CDR1 MDHEN, CDR2 SYDVKM. CDR3 residues: CASKLEQDSYEQYF. CDR3 DNA: TGTGCCAGCAAATTAGAACAGGACTCCTACGAGCAGTACTTC.

The rearrangement links TRBV12-3 or TRBV12-4 to TRBJ2-3; 7 bases are shared with TRBD2. The CDR3 runs 15 residues. V was clipped by 6 bases and J by 4 bases; unmatched bases: 10. This chain's CDR3 is CASSQTGGRADTQYF. The DNA of the CDR3 is TGTGCCAGCAGCCAGACGGGAGGAAGGGCAGATACGCAGTATTTT.

With respect to this clonotype: A read error may account for a junction end that differs from germline. V and J are TRBV7-2 and TRBJ1-5; 7 bases map to TRBD1. The CDR3 contains 18 residues. From germline, CDR1 is SGHTA and CDR2 FQGNSA. The CDR3, as DNA: TGTGCCAGCAGCTTAGGGGTGGACAGGCGCGATAGCAGTCAGCCCCAGCATTTT. Translated: CASSLGVDRRDSSQPQHF.

The V call is TRBV12-3 or TRBV12-4, the J call TRBJ2-3; weak D call: TRBD2 (5 bases). This CDR3 has 15 residues. V lost 6 bases and J 4 bases, leaving 17 bases between the germline ends. The CDR3 DNA follows: TGTGCCAGCAGCCCCGAGGGTGTTCTGGCAGATACGCAGTATTTT. Protein sequence: CASSPEGVLADTQYF.